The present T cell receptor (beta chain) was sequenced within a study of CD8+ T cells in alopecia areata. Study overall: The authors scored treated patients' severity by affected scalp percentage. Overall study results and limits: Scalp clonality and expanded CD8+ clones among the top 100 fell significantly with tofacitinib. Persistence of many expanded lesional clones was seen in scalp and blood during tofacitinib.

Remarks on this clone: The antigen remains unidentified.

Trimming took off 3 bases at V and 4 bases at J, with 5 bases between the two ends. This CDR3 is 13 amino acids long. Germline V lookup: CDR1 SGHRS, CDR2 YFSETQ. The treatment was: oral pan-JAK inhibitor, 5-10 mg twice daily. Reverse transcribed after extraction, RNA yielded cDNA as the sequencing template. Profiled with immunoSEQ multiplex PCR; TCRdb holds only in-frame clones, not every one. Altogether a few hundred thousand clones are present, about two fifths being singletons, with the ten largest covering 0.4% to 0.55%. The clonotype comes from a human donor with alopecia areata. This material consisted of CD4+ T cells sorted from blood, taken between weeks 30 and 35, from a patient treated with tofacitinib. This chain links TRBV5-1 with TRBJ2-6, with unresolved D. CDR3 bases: TGCGCCAGCAGCTCCCTCGGGGCCAACGTCCTGACTTTC. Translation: CASSSLGANVLTF.